This T cell receptor (beta chain) was documented in a study of blood T cell repertoires in COVID-19. Overall study context: Samples taken during acute and convalescent COVID-19 were collected in the United States, Italy and Spain. Sources were T cells, B-cell-depleted T cells, or PBMCs; the material itself was cDNA or gDNA.

Germline V gene lookup returns CDR1 LNHDA and CDR2 SQIVND (reference sequence). The ends were cut back, 0 bases at V and 4 bases at J, with 12 bases in the middle. This CDR3 is 16 amino acids long. In the source study's methods: Reference gene primers were amplified, and this amplification served to estimate nucleated cell counts. The repertoire was sequenced with immunoSEQ multiplex PCR; TCRdb's copy has only in-frame clones and lacks some. From that table come the V and J calls and clone size; the DNA was used to work out D and trimming. The sample yields about 190,000 clones, about 88% seen once. This chain joins TRBV19 and TRBJ2-2, with D perhaps matching TRBD1 (6 bases). Specimen: peripheral blood. This clonotype originated in a woman aged 35 to 49 who had recovered from COVID-19. The CDR3 sequence is CASSIEGRGVTGELFF. The DNA of the CDR3 is TGTGCCAGTAGTATAGAGGGCAGGGGAGTCACCGGGGAGCTGTTTTTT.